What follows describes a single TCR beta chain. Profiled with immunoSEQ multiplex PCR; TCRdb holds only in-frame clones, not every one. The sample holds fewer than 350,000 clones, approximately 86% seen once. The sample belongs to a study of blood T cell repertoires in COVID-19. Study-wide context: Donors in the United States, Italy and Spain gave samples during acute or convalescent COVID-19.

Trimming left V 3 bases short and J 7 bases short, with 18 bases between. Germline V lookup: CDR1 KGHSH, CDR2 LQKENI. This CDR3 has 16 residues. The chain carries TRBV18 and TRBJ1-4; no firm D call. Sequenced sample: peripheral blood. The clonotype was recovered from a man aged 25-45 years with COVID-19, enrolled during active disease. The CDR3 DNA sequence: TGTGCCAGCTCACCGGGCCTCGGAGGATCGGGTGAAAAACTGTTTTTT. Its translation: CASSPGLGGSGEKLFF.